This T cell receptor beta chain was sequenced in a study of T-cell memory formation after mild COVID-19. Study-wide context: Clusters were largely donor specific.

To note about this clonotype: Its antigen is still unknown.

TCRdb itself ran the 5' RACE reads through MiXCR, one entry per CDR3 protein. The data hold more than 150,000 distinct CDR3 sequences, with around a tenth observed a single time. The study, taken as a whole, reports: The CD4+ clones that contracted clustered mainly within CM and EM, and the CD8+ clones concentrated in EMRA. The appearance of some responding clones in pre-infection memory suggested that cross-reactive memory joined. Contracting clones, day 15 to 85, had balanced CD4/CD8, and later expanders favored CD4+.

The CDR3 length is 13 residues. Between the trimmed V and J ends, which lost 6 bases and 11 bases, there was a span of 19 bases. Looked up from germline, CDR1 is MGHRA and CDR2 is YSYEKL. The sequence was collected from a man in his late teens or twenties who had mild COVID-19 (a few samples of this study predate the infection). Cell type and time point are not known. J is TRBJ1-1 and V is TRBV4-1; D perhaps matches TRBD1 (6 bases). Sequenced: PBMCs or a T cell subset sorted from them (not recorded which). CDR3 nucleotides: TGCGCCAGCAGTCAGATACAGGGCGTCGGGGCTTTCTTT. The encoded protein is CASSQIQGVGAFF.